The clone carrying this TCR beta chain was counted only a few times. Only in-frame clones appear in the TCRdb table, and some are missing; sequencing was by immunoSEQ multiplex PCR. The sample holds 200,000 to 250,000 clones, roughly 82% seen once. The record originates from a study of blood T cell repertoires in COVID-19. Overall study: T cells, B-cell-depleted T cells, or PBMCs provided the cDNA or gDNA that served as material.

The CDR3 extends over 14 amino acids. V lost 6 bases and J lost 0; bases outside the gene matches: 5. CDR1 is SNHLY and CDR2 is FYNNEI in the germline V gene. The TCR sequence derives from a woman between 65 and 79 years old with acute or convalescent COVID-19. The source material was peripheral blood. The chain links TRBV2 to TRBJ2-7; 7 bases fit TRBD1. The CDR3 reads CASRSDRNSYEQYF. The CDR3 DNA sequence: TGTGCCAGCAGATCGGACAGGAACTCCTACGAGCAGTACTTC. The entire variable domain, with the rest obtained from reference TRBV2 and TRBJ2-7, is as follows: EPEVTQTPSHQVTQMGQEVILRCVPISNHLYFYWYRQILGQKVEFLVSFYNNEISEKSEIFDDQFSVERPDGSNFTLKIRSTKLEDSAMYFCASRSDRNSYEQYFGPGTRLTVT.